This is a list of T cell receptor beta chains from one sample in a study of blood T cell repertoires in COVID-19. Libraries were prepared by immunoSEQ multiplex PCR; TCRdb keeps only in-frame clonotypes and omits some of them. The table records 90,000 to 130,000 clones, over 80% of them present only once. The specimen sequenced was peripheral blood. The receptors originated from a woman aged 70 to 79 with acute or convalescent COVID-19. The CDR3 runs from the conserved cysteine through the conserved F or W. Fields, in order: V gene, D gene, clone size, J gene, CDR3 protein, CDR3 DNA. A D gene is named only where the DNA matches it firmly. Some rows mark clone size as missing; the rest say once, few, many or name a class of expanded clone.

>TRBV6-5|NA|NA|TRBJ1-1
CASGLTGVATEAFF
TGTGCCAGCGGCTTGACCGGGGTGGCCACTGAAGCTTTCTTT
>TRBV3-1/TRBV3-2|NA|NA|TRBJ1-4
CASSQRGGFGEKLFF
TGTGCCAGCAGCCAGAGGGGGGGATTCGGTGAAAAACTGTTTTTT
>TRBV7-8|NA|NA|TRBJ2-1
CASSLGRGLAKTYNEQFF
TGTGCCAGCAGCTTAGGTAGGGGACTTGCAAAAACCTACAATGAGCAGTTCTTC
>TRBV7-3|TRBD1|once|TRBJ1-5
CASSSGQPGQPQHF
TGTGCCAGCAGCTCGGGACAGCCAGGGCAGCCCCAGCATTTT
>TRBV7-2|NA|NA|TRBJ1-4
CASRAAGIVGEKLFF
TGTGCCAGCAGGGCGGCAGGGATCGTGGGTGAAAAACTGTTTTTT
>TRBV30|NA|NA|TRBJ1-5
CAWSSRDNQPQHF
TGTGCCTGGAGTTCCAGGGACAATCAGCCCCAGCATTTT
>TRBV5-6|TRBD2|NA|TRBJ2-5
CASRGLAKGGETQYF
TGTGCCAGCAGAGGACTAGCGAAGGGGGGCGAGACCCAGTACTTC
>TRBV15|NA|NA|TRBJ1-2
CATSRDRRGWGGYTF
TGTGCCACCAGCAGAGATAGAAGGGGGTGGGGTGGCTACACCTTC
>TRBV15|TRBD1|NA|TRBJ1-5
CATSSGTGISNQPQHF
TGTGCCACCAGCAGCGGGACAGGCATTAGCAATCAGCCCCAGCATTTT
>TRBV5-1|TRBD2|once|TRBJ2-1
CASKSAGGPGDEQFF
TGCGCCAGCAAGTCAGCGGGAGGGCCAGGCGATGAGCAGTTCTTC
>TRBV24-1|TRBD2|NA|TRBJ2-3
CATSGTSGGVTDTQYF
TGTGCCACCAGTGGGACTAGCGGGGGGGTGACAGATACGCAGTATTTT
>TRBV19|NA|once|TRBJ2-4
CASSLRGAKNIQYF
TGTGCCAGTAGCCTAAGGGGTGCCAAAAACATTCAGTACTTC
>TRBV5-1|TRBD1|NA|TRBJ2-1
CASSGQGLGEQFF
TGCGCCAGCAGTGGACAGGGTCTGGGTGAGCAGTTCTTC
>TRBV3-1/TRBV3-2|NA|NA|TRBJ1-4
CASSQFQTGKEKLFF
TGTGCCAGCAGCCAATTTCAGACAGGCAAGGAAAAACTGTTTTTT
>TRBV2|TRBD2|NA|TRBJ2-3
CASVYGLAGGTDTQYF
TGTGCCAGCGTCTACGGACTAGCGGGGGGAACAGATACGCAGTATTTT
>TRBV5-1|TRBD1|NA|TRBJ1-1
CASSFGTGGLNTEAFF
TGCGCCAGCAGCTTCGGGACAGGGGGCCTGAACACTGAAGCTTTCTTT
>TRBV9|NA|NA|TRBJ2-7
CASSVRWETHEQYF
TGTGCCAGCAGCGTAAGGTGGGAGACCCACGAGCAGTACTTC
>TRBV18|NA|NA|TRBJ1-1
CASSPDMAGLDTEAFF
TGTGCCAGCTCACCGGACATGGCAGGGCTGGACACTGAAGCTTTCTTT
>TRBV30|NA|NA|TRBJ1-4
CAWSHRDSRAEKLFF
TGTGCCTGGAGTCATCGGGACTCTAGAGCTGAAAAACTGTTTTTT
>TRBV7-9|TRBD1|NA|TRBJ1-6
CASSLAGRGRSYNSPLHF
TGTGCCAGCAGCCTCGCAGGCAGGGGGCGATCCTATAATTCACCCCTCCACTTT
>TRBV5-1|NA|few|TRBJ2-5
CASSSNQETQYF
TGCGCCAGCAGCTCCAACCAAGAGACCCAGTACTTC
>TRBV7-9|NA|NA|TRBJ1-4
CASSLQGNEKLFF
TGTGCCAGCAGCTTACAGGGGAATGAAAAACTGTTTTTT
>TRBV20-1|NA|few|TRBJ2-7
CSAPDRYEQYF
TGCAGTGCCCCTGACAGGTACGAGCAGTACTTC
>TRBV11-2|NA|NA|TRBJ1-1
CASSLAGVAEAFF
TGTGCCAGCAGCTTAGCGGGGGTGGCTGAAGCTTTCTTT
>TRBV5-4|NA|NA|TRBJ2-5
CASSLNQETQYF
TGTGCCAGCAGCCTTAACCAAGAGACCCAGTACTTC
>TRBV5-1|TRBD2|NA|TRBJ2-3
CASSLEAGGTDTQYF
TGCGCCAGCAGCTTGGAAGCGGGAGGCACAGATACGCAGTATTTT
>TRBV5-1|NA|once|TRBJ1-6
CASSLGTGINSPLHF
TGCGCCAGCAGCTTGGGTACAGGGATTAATTCACCCCTCCACTTT
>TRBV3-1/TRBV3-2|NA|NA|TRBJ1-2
CASSQGAVYGYTF
TGTGCCAGCAGCCAAGGGGCAGTCTATGGCTACACCTTC
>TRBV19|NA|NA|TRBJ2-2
CASSIAGQTGELFF
TGTGCCAGTAGTATCGCAGGGCAGACCGGGGAGCTGTTTTTT
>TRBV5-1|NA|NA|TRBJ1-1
CASSLADSGHTEAFF
TGCGCCAGCAGCTTGGCAGACAGTGGCCACACTGAAGCTTTCTTT
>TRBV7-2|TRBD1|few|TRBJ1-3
CASSLEGTGSSGNTIYF
TGTGCCAGCAGCTTAGAAGGGACAGGTAGCTCTGGAAACACCATATATTTT
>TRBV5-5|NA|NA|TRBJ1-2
CASSFSGARHGYTF
TGTGCCAGCAGCTTCAGTGGGGCACGCCATGGCTACACCTTC
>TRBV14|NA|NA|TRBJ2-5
CASSPLGVNQETQYF
TGTGCCAGCAGCCCCCTCGGGGTTAACCAAGAGACCCAGTACTTC
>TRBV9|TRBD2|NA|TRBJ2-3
CASSAQALAARPTDTQYF
TGTGCCAGCAGCGCCCAGGCTCTAGCGGCCCGCCCCACAGATACGCAGTATTTT
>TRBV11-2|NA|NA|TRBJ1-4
CASSLLSNEKLFF
TGTGCCAGCAGCTTATTGTCAAATGAAAAACTGTTTTTT
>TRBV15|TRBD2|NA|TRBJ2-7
CATSRDHQRASGYPYEQYF
TGTGCCACCAGCAGAGATCATCAAAGGGCTAGCGGGTACCCCTACGAGCAGTACTTC
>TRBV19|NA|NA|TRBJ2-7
CASRPTGAYEQYF
TGTGCCAGTAGACCAACGGGGGCCTACGAGCAGTACTTC
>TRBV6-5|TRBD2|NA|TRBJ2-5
CASTRAGANQETQYF
TGTGCCAGCACCCGAGCGGGGGCTAACCAAGAGACCCAGTACTTC
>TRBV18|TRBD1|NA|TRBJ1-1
CASSPVPGQGLNTEAFF
TGTGCCAGCTCACCTGTCCCGGGACAGGGCCTCAACACTGAAGCTTTCTTT
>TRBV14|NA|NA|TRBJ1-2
CASSQDRGGAGGYTF
TGTGCCAGCAGCCAAGATCGCGGGGGCGCTGGGGGCTACACCTTC
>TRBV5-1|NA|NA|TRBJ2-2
CASSQLERNTGELFF
TGCGCCAGCAGCCAACTCGAAAGGAACACCGGGGAGCTGTTTTTT
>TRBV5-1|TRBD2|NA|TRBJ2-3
CASSFSGGRADTQYF
TGCGCCAGCAGCTTTAGCGGGGGGCGGGCAGATACGCAGTATTTT
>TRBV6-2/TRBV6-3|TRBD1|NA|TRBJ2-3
CASSLFPPGQGADTQYF
TGTGCCAGCAGTTTATTTCCTCCGGGACAGGGTGCAGATACGCAGTATTTT